The 32 T cell receptor beta chains below come from one sample, sequenced in a study of response to subunit inactivated influenza vaccine. MiXCR, run by TCRdb on the RT-PCR reads, gives a single entry per CDR3 protein. The data contain roughly 540,000 distinct CDR3 sequences, roughly a quarter of them singletons. These data were also filed under a second study, of T cells expressing NK-cell markers. From that second work: Generation of TCR beta cDNA was performed by 5'RACE template switching incorporating UMIs.

This sample comprised CD4+ T cells sorted from PBMCs, obtained less than 13 days after vaccination. The source is a man aged 50 to 60 who received an inactivated influenza vaccine.

This clonotype has a handful of counts. The chain carries TRBV4-3 and TRBJ1-4; 7 nucleotides align to TRBD1. Per germline, CDR1 LGHNA and CDR2 YSLEER. The CDR3 totals 15 residues. With 0 bases clipped from V and 7 bases from J, the junction kept 5 bases outside the gene matches. CDR3 nucleotides: TGCGCCAGCAGCCAAGAAAGAGCAGGGGGTGAAAAACTGTTTTTT. The encoded protein is CASSQERAGGEKLFF.

V gene TRBV4-1 combines with J gene TRBJ2-3; 10 bases agree with TRBD2. Germline-derived CDR1 and CDR2 are MGHRA and YSYEKL. The junction had 9 bases not matched to a gene; V was cut back by 3 bases and J by 0 bases. The CDR3 is 18 residues long. CDR3 protein: CASSQRSSGGPSTDTQYF. The CDR3 DNA follows: TGCGCCAGCAGCCAGAGATCTAGCGGGGGACCAAGCACAGATACGCAGTATTTT.

The genes are TRBV12-3 or TRBV12-4 and TRBJ2-2, with D uncertain. CDR3 length: 14 residues. V lost 0 bases, J lost 2 bases, and 4 bases lay in between. The CDR3 DNA reads TGTGCCAGCAGTTTAGCGGAAAACACCGGGGAGCTGTTTTTT. Translated, it gives CASSLAENTGELFF.

This clonotype was recorded many times. The V call is TRBV28, the J call TRBJ2-7; 14 nucleotides agree with TRBD2. The CDR3 totals 21 residues. Trimming at V came to 3 bases and at J to 0 bases, leaving 16 bases not matched to a gene. Looked up from germline, CDR1 is MDHEN and CDR2 is SYDVKM. CDR3 residues: CASSFPVLGLAGVGTSYEQYF. In DNA, the CDR3 is TGTGCCAGCAGTTTCCCTGTCTTGGGACTAGCGGGAGTGGGTACCTCCTACGAGCAGTACTTC. Based on the CDR3 plus reference TRBV28 and TRBJ2-7, the full variable domain is DVKVTQSSRYLVKRTGEKVFLECVQDMDHENMFWYRQDPGLGLRLIYFSYDVKMKEKGDIPEGYSVSREKKERFSLILESASTNQTSMYLCASSFPVLGLAGVGTSYEQYFGPGTRLTVT.

This clonotype occurred many times. The CDR3 reads CASSSGQSYEQYF. In DNA, the CDR3 is TGTGCCAGCAGTTCGGGGCAGTCCTACGAGCAGTACTTC. The V and J genes are TRBV28 and TRBJ2-7; D may be TRBD1 or TRBD2 (5 bases each). The CDR3 has 13 amino acids. Germline CDR1 reads MDHEN; CDR2 reads SYDVKM. The ends were cut back, 4 bases at V and 1 base at J, with 8 bases in the middle. Complete variable domain (other parts from reference TRBV28 and TRBJ2-7): DVKVTQSSRYLVKRTGEKVFLECVQDMDHENMFWYRQDPGLGLRLIYFSYDVKMKEKGDIPEGYSVSREKKERFSLILESASTNQTSMYLCASSSGQSYEQYFGPGTRLTVT.

This clonotype turned up a few times. The chain links TRBV10-3 to TRBJ2-1; D unclear. The CDR3 consists of 12 residues. Germline V lookup: CDR1 ENHRY, CDR2 SYGVKD. Deletions cut 7 bases from V and 9 bases from J, with 13 bases between. As DNA, the CDR3 is TGTGCCATCAAAAACACTTTGGGTGAGCAGTTCTTC. Amino acid sequence: CAIKNTLGEQFF.

This clonotype came up a few times. The J gene is TRBJ1-2, the V gene TRBV5-1, with 8 bases matching TRBD1. The J segment lost 2 bases and the V segment lost 3 bases, leaving 15 bases of the junction unmatched. Germline CDR1 and CDR2: SGHRS and YFSETQ. CDR3 length equals 18 residues. CDR3 region: CASSSASPDRALNYGYTF. CDR3 DNA: TGCGCCAGCAGCTCGGCAAGCCCGGACAGGGCCTTAAACTATGGCTACACCTTC.

This clonotype showed up just a few times. This chain links TRBV5-1 with TRBJ1-2, with D possibly matching TRBD1 (6 bases). This CDR3 comprises 12 residues. Trimming took 7 bases from V and 5 from J, leaving 12 bases between them. The germline CDR1 and CDR2 sequences are SGHRS and YFSETQ. This CDR3 reads CASRGADYGYTF. The CDR3 DNA reads TGCGCCAGCCGGGGGGCAGATTATGGCTACACCTTC.

In this sample, this clonotype turned up a few times. The J gene is TRBJ2-3, the V gene TRBV3-1; 7 nucleotides match TRBD1. This CDR3 has 15 residues. V was clipped by 4 bases and J by 5 bases; unmatched bases: 9. Germline loops: CDR1 LGHDT, CDR2 YNNKEL (reference sequence). CDR3 coding DNA: TGTGCCAGCAGCCGGATACAGGGGTATAAAGATACGCAGTATTTT. It encodes CASSRIQGYKDTQYF.

Only a few counts were recorded for this clonotype. The chain joins TRBV4-1 to TRBJ2-1; TRBD1 agrees at 10 bases. CDR3 length: 18 amino acids. Germline CDR1 MGHRA, CDR2 YSYEKL. Trimming removed 0 bases from V and 4 bases from J; junction bases left unmatched: 9. CDR3 region: CASSQDPTGGLPYNEQFF. In nucleotides, the CDR3 is TGCGCCAGCAGCCAAGACCCGACAGGGGGCCTTCCTTACAATGAGCAGTTCTTC.

This clonotype has a handful of counts. The V and J genes are TRBV28 and TRBJ1-4; D possibly corresponds to TRBD1 (6 bases). Germline V gene lookup returns CDR1 MDHEN and CDR2 SYDVKM. Trimming shortened V by 2 bases and J by 4 bases, and 11 bases separated the two germline ends. This CDR3 region has 15 residues. The CDR3 nucleotides read TGTGCCAGCAGTTTACTCCAGGGGCGTAATGAAAAACTGTTTTTT. Translating it yields CASSLLQGRNEKLFF.

This clonotype came up a few times. The chain uses TRBV29-1 and TRBJ2-6; possibly TRBD1 for D (6 bases). The germline CDR1 and CDR2 sequences are SQVTM and ANQGSEA. The CDR3 is 13 amino acids. The V gene lost 4 bases and the J gene lost 2 bases, with 6 bases spanning the gap. The CDR3: CSVGTAGANVLTF. CDR3 sequence (DNA): TGCAGCGTTGGGACAGCTGGGGCCAACGTCCTGACTTTC. Combining the CDR3 with reference TRBV29-1 and TRBJ2-6 gives the whole variable domain SAVISQKPSRDICQRGTSLTIQCQVDSQVTMMFWYRQQPGQSLTLIATANQGSEATYESGFVIDKFPISRPNLTFSTLTVSNMSPEDSSIYLCSVGTAGANVLTFGAGSRLTVL.

The chain joins TRBV5-1 to TRBJ2-6; D not resolved. The CDR3 sequence is 17 residues long. Trimming cost V 0 bases and J 1 base, with 11 bases left between them. Germline V gene sequence: CDR1 SGHRS, CDR2 YFSETQ. CDR3 region: CASSLGSGDSGANVLTF. CDR3 nucleotide sequence: TGCGCCAGCAGCTTGGGGTCAGGCGATTCTGGGGCCAACGTCCTGACTTTC.

This clonotype was observed a few times. The V and J genes are TRBV10-3 and TRBJ2-7; tentative D call: TRBD1 (6 bases). Trimming took 6 bases from V and 5 from J, leaving 14 bases between them. From germline, CDR1 is ENHRY and CDR2 SYGVKD. The CDR3 contains 13 residues. CDR3 loop: CAIRDSTEHEQYF. The CDR3 DNA follows: TGTGCCATCAGGGACAGTACAGAACACGAGCAGTACTTC.

This clonotype was detected ten times or more. Here the CDR3 DNA reads TGTGCCAGCAGTGATCACTTTCGGGACAGCGCCAAAAACATTCAGTACTTC. Its translation: CASSDHFRDSAKNIQYF. This chain uses TRBV2 with TRBJ2-4; the match to TRBD1 covers 7 bases. Trimming cost V 3 bases and J 1 base; bases outside gene matches: 9. The CDR3 totals 17 residues. Germline V lookup: CDR1 SNHLY, CDR2 FYNNEI. Full variable domain (rest looked up from reference TRBV2 and TRBJ2-4): EPEVTQTPSHQVTQMGQEVILRCVPISNHLYFYWYRQILGQKVEFLVSFYNNEISEKSEIFDDQFSVERPDGSNFTLKIRSTKLEDSAMYFCASSDHFRDSAKNIQYFGAGTRLSVL.

This clonotype has more than one count but fewer than ten. The chain is built from TRBV4-1 and TRBJ2-1; TRBD2 might be the D (7 bases). The germline gives CDR1 MGHRA, CDR2 YSYEKL. The length of the CDR3 is 17 residues. Trimming removed 0 bases from V and 3 bases from J, with 15 bases in between. The CDR3 sequence is CASSQDGRGINYNEQFF. Here the CDR3 DNA reads TGCGCCAGCAGCCAAGATGGGAGGGGGATCAACTACAATGAGCAGTTCTTC.

This clonotype appeared a few times. The J gene is TRBJ2-5, the V gene TRBV7-2; the D is unclear. V was clipped by 3 bases and J by 1 base, with 12 bases between them. CDR3 length equals 15 residues. Looked up from germline, CDR1 is SGHTA and CDR2 is FQGNSA. The CDR3 DNA follows: TGTGCCAGCAGCTTTGGCGGAAGCCTCCAAGAGACCCAGTACTTC. Its protein product is CASSFGGSLQETQYF.

This clonotype was counted a single time. This chain uses TRBV7-8 with TRBJ1-4; 8 positions agree with TRBD1. Looked up from germline, CDR1 is SGHVS and CDR2 is FQNEAQ. J was trimmed by 8 bases and V by 1 base; bases with no gene match: 12. The CDR3 contains 17 residues. CDR3 in DNA: TGTGCCAGCAGCTTAGGGGTCCACACAGGGGGAGGCGAAAAACTGTTTTTT. It yields the protein CASSLGVHTGGGEKLFF.

This chain joins TRBV6-1 and TRBJ2-3; TRBD2 is a possible D gene (7 bases). In germline, CDR1 is MNHNS, CDR2 SASEGT. V was pared by 9 bases and J by 4 bases, with 14 bases between. The CDR3 is 13 amino acids. CDR3 coding DNA: TGTGCCAGTCGCTGGGGGGGCTCAGATACGCAGTATTTT. This sequence encodes CASRWGGSDTQYF.

This clonotype was counted a few times. The J gene is TRBJ1-5, the V gene TRBV30, with D possibly matching TRBD1 (5 bases). V lost 0 bases and J 0 bases, leaving 9 bases between the germline ends. The length of the CDR3 is 15 residues. The germline V gene encodes CDR1 GTSNPN and CDR2 SVGIG (reference sequence). CDR3 nucleotides: TGTGCCTGGAGTGTAGGGGTTTATAGCAATCAGCCCCAGCATTTT. Translated: CAWSVGVYSNQPQHF.

This clonotype was counted only a few times. The chain employs TRBV7-2 and TRBJ2-3; TRBD2 aligns across 8 bases. This CDR3 is built from 12 residues. Germline V gives CDR1 SGHTA, CDR2 FQGNSA. J lost 9 bases, V lost 4 bases, and 3 bases had no gene match. CDR3 sequence reads: CASSSSGSTQYF. The CDR3 DNA reads TGTGCCAGCAGCTCGAGCGGGAGCACGCAGTATTTT.

The V gene is TRBV9, the J gene TRBJ2-1, with 14 bases lining up with TRBD2. This CDR3 is 17 amino acids long. Unmatched junction bases numbered 8, after V lost 4 bases and J lost 5 bases. CDR1 is SGDLS and CDR2 is YYNGEE in the germline V gene. The DNA for the CDR3 is TGTGCCAGCAGCCTTGGGACTAGCGGGAGAATCGACAATGAGCAGTTCTTC. Its protein is CASSLGTSGRIDNEQFF.

The rearrangement joins TRBV12-3 or TRBV12-4 to TRBJ2-2; 8 bases fit TRBD1. V lost 7 bases, J lost 7 bases, and 8 bases stayed unmatched. There are 14 residues in the CDR3. Written as DNA, the CDR3 is TGTGCCAGCATCTCCCAGGGGGCACTCGGGGAGCTGTTTTTT. Residues: CASISQGALGELFF.

This clonotype was observed a few times. V gene TRBV4-2 combines with J gene TRBJ2-3, with TRBD2 identical over 8 bases. The V segment lost 0 bases and the J segment 0 bases; nucleotides outside the gene matches: 2. Per germline, CDR1 LGHNA and CDR2 YNFKEQ. The CDR3 has 16 amino acids. CDR3: CASSQETGGSTDTQYF. The CDR3 DNA sequence: TGTGCCAGCAGCCAAGAAACGGGGGGGAGCACAGATACGCAGTATTTT.

This rearrangement joins TRBV20-1 to TRBJ2-1; D is ambiguous. Germline values: CDR1 DFQATT, CDR2 SNEGSKA (reference sequence). V lost 4 bases and J 5 bases, leaving 9 bases between the germline ends. The CDR3 runs to 12 residues. In DNA form, the CDR3 reads TGCAGTGCTACGGCTTCCCACAATGAGCAGTTCTTC. It is translated as CSATASHNEQFF.

The rearrangement uses TRBV3-1 and TRBJ1-6, with 8 bases identical to TRBD1. Germline loops: CDR1 LGHDT, CDR2 YNNKEL (reference sequence). V gave up 1 base and J gave up 6 bases; unmatched junction bases: 2. This CDR3 has 15 residues. The CDR3 loop reads CASSQVGQGNSPLHF. The CDR3 DNA is TGTGCCAGCAGCCAAGTCGGACAGGGTAATTCACCCCTCCACTTT.

CDR3 amino acids: CASSLVGSANTEAFF. The CDR3 DNA sequence: TGCGCCAGCAGCTTGGTTGGCAGCGCGAACACTGAAGCTTTCTTT. The chain carries TRBV5-1 and TRBJ1-1; no clear D gene. The germline gives CDR1 SGHRS, CDR2 YFSETQ. CDR3 length equals 15 residues. The V end was cut by 0 bases, the J end by 1 base, with 10 bases between.

This chain connects TRBV18 to TRBJ2-1; TRBD1 aligns across 7 bases. This CDR3 spans 17 amino acids. Germline loops: CDR1 KGHSH, CDR2 LQKENI. Losses at the gene ends were 3 bases for V and 0 bases for J; bases not matched to a gene: 8. CDR3 residues: CASSPRTGSSSYNEQFF. The CDR3 DNA sequence: TGTGCCAGCTCACCTCGGACAGGATCGAGCTCCTACAATGAGCAGTTCTTC.

This sequence joins TRBV2 and TRBJ2-2, with a tentative D call TRBD1 (5 bases). Germline V gene lookup returns CDR1 SNHLY and CDR2 FYNNEI. The CDR3 sequence is 14 residues long. V was cut by 4 bases and J by 4 bases, with 10 bases left in between. As DNA, the CDR3 is TGTGCCAGCAGTGTACAGGAATTCACCGGGGAGCTGTTTTTT. The encoded protein is CASSVQEFTGELFF.

This clonotype was counted only a few times. The V call is TRBV28, the J call TRBJ2-7; 9 bases line up with TRBD1. With 6 bases clipped from V and 3 bases from J, the junction kept 3 bases outside the gene matches. Germline-derived CDR1 and CDR2 are MDHEN and SYDVKM. This CDR3 has 13 residues. CDR3: CASRVGQGYEQYF. The CDR3 DNA is TGTGCCAGCAGGGTGGGACAGGGCTACGAGCAGTACTTC.

This clonotype appeared many times. CDR3 sequence reads: CASSERTGFGVLTF. CDR3 bases: TGCGCCAGCAGCGAAAGGACAGGCTTCGGCGTCCTGACTTTC. J is TRBJ2-6 and V is TRBV5-1; the match to TRBD1 covers 7 bases. V dropped 4 bases and J dropped 12; count of bases not matched to a gene: 10. The CDR3 contains 14 residues. CDR1 is SGHRS, CDR2 YFSETQ, per germline.

The chain employs TRBV14 and TRBJ2-5; D gene ambiguous. The germline gives CDR1 SGHDN, CDR2 FVKESK. Trimming removed 5 bases at V and 7 bases at J, with 11 bases between. The CDR3 loop spans 12 amino acids. The chain's CDR3 is CASSDMNWTQYF. The CDR3 DNA is TGTGCCAGCAGCGATATGAATTGGACCCAGTACTTC.